This TCR beta chain was observed in a study of T cell responses to AZD1222 COVID-19 vaccine. The study, taken as a whole, reports: Spike as a whole was targeted by vaccine-associated CD4 TCRs, dominant at 160-218 and 743-854. Increases in Spike-specific TCR breadth and depth were seen after two AZD1222 doses. Repertoires were obtained only post-peak T cell response.

A note on this clone: Its specificity is unknown.

Trimming left V 6 bases short and J 1 base short, with 9 bases between. This CDR3 contains 13 residues. CDR1 SGHTA and CDR2 FQGNSA come from the germline V gene. The data were produced by immunoSEQ multiplex PCR, yet TCRdb's version contains in-frame clones alone and is incomplete. The repertoire has over 150,000 clones, 86% of them found once; the top ten carry 5.5%. The origin of this receptor is an adult in good health. This specimen consisted of peripheral blood, obtained on day 0 of MenACWY control vaccination. The genes are TRBV7-2 and TRBJ1-1, with a possible D match to TRBD1 (6 bases). CDR3 amino acids: CASRLGGNTEAFF. DNA for the CDR3: TGTGCCAGCAGACTAGGGGGGAACACTGAAGCTTTCTTT.